Below are 13 T cell receptor beta chains sequenced from a single sample in a study of T cells in Graves' hyperthyroidism and ophthalmopathy. TCR beta CDR3 sequences were amplified from RNA transcripts. First-round RT-PCR with HTBI primers amplified the TCR CDR3 region. TCRdb re-derived calls from the multiplex PCR reads in MiXCR, one entry per CDR3 protein. The sample lists about 400,000 distinct CDR3 sequences, 14% to 15% occurring once. Sequencing input: blood. The receptors stem from a woman aged 30 to 39 with Graves' hyperthyroidism.

This clonotype was recorded many times. V usage is TRBV20-1 and J usage is TRBJ2-7, with 7 bases identical to TRBD1. CDR1 is DFQATT, CDR2 SNEGSKA, per germline (reference sequence). J was trimmed by 3 bases and V by 4 bases; bases with no gene match: 12. The CDR3 has 15 residues. CDR3 region: CSAIHPGQSDYEQYF. As DNA, the CDR3 is TGCAGTGCTATTCACCCGGGACAGAGCGACTACGAGCAGTACTTC.

The sample holds many counts of this clonotype. This chain connects TRBV30 to TRBJ1-2; a weak D match, TRBD1 (5 bases). Per the germline V gene, CDR1 is GTSNPN and CDR2 is SVGIG (reference sequence). The V gene lost 2 bases and the J gene lost 7 bases, with 11 bases spanning the gap. The CDR3 is made up of 12 amino acids. CDR3 loop: CAWSLRDSGYTF. The CDR3 DNA sequence: TGTGCCTGGAGTCTCAGGGATTCTGGCTACACCTTC.

The rearrangement joins TRBV5-5 to TRBJ1-6; 8 bases map to TRBD1. Germline-derived CDR1 and CDR2 are SGHKS and YYEKEE (reference sequence). The CDR3 sequence is 18 residues long. Unmatched junction bases numbered 11, after V lost 1 base and J lost 5 bases. The CDR3 sequence: CASSLWGTRQGNNSPLHF. In DNA, the CDR3 is TGTGCCAGCAGCTTGTGGGGAACACGACAGGGGAATAATTCACCCCTCCACTTT.

In this sample, this clonotype turned up a few times. V gene TRBV19 combines with J gene TRBJ2-1, with D unclear. The CDR3 is 15 residues long. Germline V gene data show CDR1 as LNHDA and CDR2 as SQIVND (reference sequence). Trimming pared 3 bases from V and 2 bases from J, leaving 11 bases between. CDR3 in DNA: TGTGCCAGTAGTATTGCTGGATTACCCTACAATGAGCAGTTCTTC. Its translation is CASSIAGLPYNEQFF.

This clonotype was seen ten or more times. Written as DNA, the CDR3 is TGTGCCAGCTCACCTCTCGGGACTAGCGGTACCTACGAGCAGTACTTC. Protein product: CASSPLGTSGTYEQYF. The V and J genes are TRBV18 and TRBJ2-7; the match to TRBD2 covers 11 bases. CDR1 and CDR2 (germline): KGHSH, LQKENI. The J segment lost 2 bases and the V segment lost 3 bases, leaving 6 bases of the junction unmatched. The CDR3 is 16 amino acids.

This clonotype has a count of ten or more. V usage is TRBV20-1 and J usage is TRBJ2-7; 8 bases are a match to TRBD2. Germline CDR1 and CDR2: DFQATT and SNEGSKA (reference sequence). The CDR3 runs 15 residues. Trimming cost V 3 bases and J 0 bases; bases outside gene matches: 7. The DNA of the CDR3 is TGCAGTGCTAGGGATCGTCTAGCGGGCTCCTACGAGCAGTACTTC. It specifies CSARDRLAGSYEQYF.

Many counts were recorded for this clonotype. The chain has TRBV3-1 and TRBJ2-3, with 9 bases aligning to TRBD2. The CDR3 has 17 amino acids. Trimming cost V 4 bases and J 4 bases; bases outside gene matches: 12. Germline CDR1 is LGHDT and CDR2 is YNNKEL (reference sequence). The CDR3 bases are TGTGCCAGCAGCCCCGGGGGTAGCGGGAGTACGTCAGATACGCAGTATTTT. Its protein is CASSPGGSGSTSDTQYF.

This clonotype was observed at least ten times. This chain connects TRBV30 to TRBJ2-7; the match to TRBD1 covers 10 bases. CDR1 is GTSNPN and CDR2 is SVGIG in the germline V gene (reference sequence). The CDR3 has 13 residues. J lost 9 bases, V lost 2 bases, and 7 bases had no gene match. The CDR3 DNA reads as TGTGCCTGGAGTTCGACAGGGGGCGCCTTGCAGTACTTC. It yields the protein CAWSSTGGALQYF.

The sample holds many counts of this clonotype. The V gene is TRBV11-2, the J gene TRBJ2-5; D is undetermined. Trimming stripped 5 bases from V and 5 bases from J, with 12 bases between. This CDR3 spans 13 amino acids. Looked up from germline, CDR1 is SGHAT and CDR2 is FQNNGV. Written as DNA, the CDR3 is TGTGCCAGCAGCCCGATGGTGGGGGAGACCCAGTACTTC. It encodes CASSPMVGETQYF.

The table lists this clonotype with many counts. The rearrangement links TRBV7-2 to TRBJ2-7, with 7 positions matching TRBD2. This CDR3 spans 15 amino acids. The V and J ends lost 1 base and 4 bases, in that order; junction bases with no gene match: 7. CDR1 and CDR2 from the germline V gene are SGHTA and FQGNSA. The CDR3: CASSLEAGEIYEQYF. The CDR3 DNA is TGTGCCAGCAGCTTAGAGGCGGGGGAGATTTACGAGCAGTACTTC.

This clonotype was seen repeatedly, ten times or more. This chain connects TRBV11-2 to TRBJ2-4; TRBD1 matches 8 bases. Losses at the gene ends were 1 base for V and 2 bases for J; bases not matched to a gene: 7. Germline V gives CDR1 SGHAT, CDR2 FQNNGV. This CDR3 is 17 amino acids long. CDR3: CASSLGAPGGTKNIQYF. As DNA, the CDR3 is TGTGCCAGCAGCTTAGGGGCTCCAGGGGGCACCAAAAACATTCAGTACTTC. The full variable domain, rest sourced from reference TRBV11-2 and TRBJ2-4, is EAGVAQSPRYKIIEKRQSVAFWCNPISGHATLYWYQQILGQGPKLLIQFQNNGVVDDSQLPKDRFSAERLKGVDSTLKIQPAKLEDSAVYLCASSLGAPGGTKNIQYFGAGTRLSVL.

Only a few counts were recorded for this clonotype. The chain carries TRBV6-1 and TRBJ2-7, with D unclear. The V gene lost 6 bases and the J gene lost 2 bases, with 14 bases spanning the gap. The CDR3 has 14 residues. CDR1 and CDR2 from the germline V gene are MNHNS and SASEGT. CDR3 region: CASSPPDGTYEQYF. As DNA, the CDR3 is TGTGCCAGCAGCCCCCCGGACGGAACCTACGAGCAGTACTTC.

The chain couples TRBV11-2 to TRBJ2-5, with TRBD2 identical over 11 bases. There are 17 residues in the CDR3. Germline assignment: CDR1 SGHAT and CDR2 FQNNGV. V trimming: 5 bases; J trimming: 5 bases; junction bases outside the gene matches: 13. In nucleotides, the CDR3 is TGTGCCAGCAGCCACAGGGGGTTAGCGGGAGGGGTGGAGACCCAGTACTTC. It is translated as CASSHRGLAGGVETQYF.